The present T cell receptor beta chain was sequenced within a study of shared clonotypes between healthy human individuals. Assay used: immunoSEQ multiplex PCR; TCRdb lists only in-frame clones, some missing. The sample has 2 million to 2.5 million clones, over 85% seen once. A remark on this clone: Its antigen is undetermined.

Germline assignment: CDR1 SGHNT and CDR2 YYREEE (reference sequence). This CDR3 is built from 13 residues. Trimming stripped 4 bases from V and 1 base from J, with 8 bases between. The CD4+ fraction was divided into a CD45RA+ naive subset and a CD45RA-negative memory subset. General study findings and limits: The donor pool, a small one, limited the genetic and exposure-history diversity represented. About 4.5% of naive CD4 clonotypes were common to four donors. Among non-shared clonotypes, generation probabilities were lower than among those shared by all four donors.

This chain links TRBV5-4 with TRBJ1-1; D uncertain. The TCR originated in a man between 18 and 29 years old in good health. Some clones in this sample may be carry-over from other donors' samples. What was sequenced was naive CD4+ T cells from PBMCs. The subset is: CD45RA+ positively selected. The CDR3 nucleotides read TGTGCCAGCAGCGATGGACCGAACACTGAAGCTTTCTTT. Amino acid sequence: CASSDGPNTEAFF.